One T cell receptor (beta chain) is described in this entry. Antigen: not known. Using immunoSEQ multiplex PCR, the repertoire was profiled, and TCRdb retains in-frame clones only, with some absent. The sample has some 600,000 clones, around 96% seen once. The data were obtained in a study of shared clonotypes between healthy human individuals. Study background: CD4 naive and memory got three plates each, CD8 naive two, CD8 memory one. Findings and limits, study-wide: Against clonotypes common to all four donors, non-shared ones had lower generation probabilities. Donors were few, which limited the genetic and exposure-history diversity represented.

CD45RO-negative cells were positively selected for CCR7, leaving out terminally differentiated effector memory CD45RA+ cells. Every one of the donors was a Caucasian adult that lived in Nashville, Tennessee. In germline, CDR1 is SGHDT, CDR2 YYEEEE. This CDR3 is 13 amino acids long. Trimming stripped 0 bases from V and 0 bases from J, with 3 bases between. The sequencing sample was made of naive CD8+ T cells sorted from blood. The J gene is TRBJ1-1, the V gene TRBV5-6; no firm D call. This sequence originates from a woman in her thirties in good health. The chain's CDR3 is CASSLVMNTEAFF. For the CDR3, the DNA is TGTGCCAGCAGCTTGGTAATGAACACTGAAGCTTTCTTT.